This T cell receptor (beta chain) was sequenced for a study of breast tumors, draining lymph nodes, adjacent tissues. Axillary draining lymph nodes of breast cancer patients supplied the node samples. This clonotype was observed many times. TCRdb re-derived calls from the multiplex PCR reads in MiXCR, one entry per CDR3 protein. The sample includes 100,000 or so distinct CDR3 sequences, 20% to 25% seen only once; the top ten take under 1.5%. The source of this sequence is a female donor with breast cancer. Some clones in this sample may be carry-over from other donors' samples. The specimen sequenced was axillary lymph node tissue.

The CDR3 coding sequence is TGTGCCTGGAGTGAAGGGTACGGAAACACCATATATTTT. Protein: CAWSEGYGNTIYF. This sequence joins TRBV30 and TRBJ1-3; D is unclear. CDR3 size: 13 residues. Per germline, CDR1 GTSNPN and CDR2 SVGIG (reference sequence). V lost 1 base and J lost 4, with 8 bases in between.